The 27 T cell receptor beta chains given below trace back to one sample, sequenced in a study of cytomegalovirus exposure and HLA in healthy donors. Vbeta (60) and Jbeta (13) primers were used in the PCR. Using immunoSEQ multiplex PCR, the repertoire was profiled, and TCRdb retains in-frame clones only, with some absent. In the table there are 150,000 to 200,000 clones, 78% of which are singletons. The material sequenced was PBMCs. These receptors were obtained from a male donor in good health and CMV-seronegative.

The rearrangement joins TRBV5-1 to TRBJ1-1; 8 nucleotides match TRBD1. CDR1 and CDR2 (germline): SGHRS, YFSETQ. The CDR3 runs 17 residues. V was pared by 0 bases and J by 2 bases, with 9 bases of the junction left unmatched. This chain's CDR3 is CASSLGRRGLLNTEAFF. CDR3 in DNA: TGCGCCAGCAGCTTGGGACGCAGGGGGCTTTTAAACACTGAAGCTTTCTTT.

The rearrangement uses TRBV6-1 and TRBJ1-4, with 9 bases identical to TRBD1. V lost 3 bases, J lost 3 bases, and 14 bases stayed unmatched. This CDR3 has 19 amino acids. Germline CDR1 is MNHNS and CDR2 is SASEGT. The CDR3 region has the DNA TGTGCCAGCAGTGACATTACAGGGGGCATAGTGGTTTCTAATGAAAAACTGTTTTTT. Translating gives CASSDITGGIVVSNEKLFF.

This chain links TRBV18 with TRBJ2-1, with D possibly matching TRBD2 (6 bases). The CDR3 spans 17 residues. Trimming left V 6 bases short and J 3 bases short, with 21 bases between. Germline CDR1 and CDR2: KGHSH and LQKENI. The CDR3 nucleotides are TGTGCCAGCTCGCTTCCCAAGCCAGGGACTGGCTACAATGAGCAGTTCTTC. Its translation: CASSLPKPGTGYNEQFF. Together with reference TRBV18 and TRBJ2-1, the CDR3 gives the full variable domain: NAGVMQNPRHLVRRRGQEARLRCSPMKGHSHVYWYRQLPEEGLKFMVYLQKENIIDESGMPKERFSAEFPKEGPSILRIQQVVRGDSAAYFCASSLPKPGTGYNEQFFGPGTRLTVL.

V and J are TRBV5-1 and TRBJ1-4; 7 bases are shared with TRBD1. CDR3 length: 14 residues. Unmatched junction bases numbered 8, after V lost 4 bases and J lost 8 bases. Per germline, CDR1 SGHRS and CDR2 YFSETQ. CDR3 residues: CASSPTGSREKLFF. The CDR3 coding sequence is TGCGCCAGCAGCCCGACAGGGAGTAGGGAAAAACTGTTTTTT.

This sequence joins TRBV7-8 and TRBJ1-2; 8 bases are a match to TRBD1. From germline, CDR1 is SGHVS and CDR2 FQNEAQ. CDR3 length: 16 residues. The junction had 14 bases not matched to a gene; V was cut back by 3 bases and J by 8 bases. CDR3: CASSFAPDRADDGYTF. Written as DNA, the CDR3 is TGTGCCAGCAGCTTCGCCCCGGACAGGGCGGACGACGGCTACACCTTC.

This clone was observed a few times. V is TRBV30 and J is TRBJ2-1, with TRBD2 matching over 9 bases. Germline CDR1 and CDR2: GTSNPN and SVGIG (reference sequence). The CDR3 is 14 amino acids. Unmatched junction bases numbered 9, after V lost 3 bases and J lost 9 bases. The CDR3 DNA follows: TGTGCCTGGAGAGGTCTAGCGGGAAGGGGTGAGCAGTTCTTC. Its protein is CAWRGLAGRGEQFF. Full variable domain (rest looked up from reference TRBV30 and TRBJ2-1): SQTIHQWPATLVQPVGSPLSLECTVEGTSNPNLYWYRQAAGRGLQLLFYSVGIGQISSEVPQNLSASRPQDRQFILSSKKLLLSDSGFYLCAWRGLAGRGEQFFGPGTRLTVL.

This clone was recorded a few times. The chain combines TRBV29-1 with TRBJ1-5; no clear D. Trimming cost V 4 bases and J 5 bases, with 12 bases left between them. The V gene's germline CDR1 is SQVTM and CDR2 ANQGSEA. The length of the CDR3 is 13 residues. CDR3 loop: CSVGYSTDQPQHF. CDR3 DNA sequence: TGCAGCGTTGGATATAGTACAGATCAGCCCCAGCATTTT.

The chain employs TRBV4-2 and TRBJ2-1; D unclear. Trimming left V 0 bases short and J 7 bases short, with 4 bases between. The CDR3 totals 12 residues. Germline values: CDR1 LGHNA, CDR2 YNFKEQ. CDR3: CASSQDRNEQFF. For the CDR3, the DNA is TGTGCCAGCAGCCAAGATCGGAATGAGCAGTTCTTC.

The chain couples TRBV7-7 to TRBJ2-1, with D maybe TRBD2 (7 bases). Germline CDR1 SSHAT, CDR2 FNYEAQ (reference sequence). There are 14 residues in the CDR3. Trimming shortened V by 3 bases and J by 6 bases, and 12 bases separated the two germline ends. The CDR3 protein is CASSLEGGGNEQFF. DNA for the CDR3: TGTGCCAGCAGCTTGGAGGGAGGGGGCAATGAGCAGTTCTTC.

CDR3 residues: CASSFSRAGYTF. In nucleotides, the CDR3 is TGTGCCAGCAGCTTTAGCAGGGCAGGCTACACCTTC. This chain uses TRBV13 with TRBJ1-2; D is possibly TRBD1 (5 bases). The V gene's germline CDR1 is PRHDT and CDR2 FYEKMQ (reference sequence). Trimming pared 3 bases from V and 8 bases from J, leaving 10 bases between. The CDR3 is 12 amino acids.

This clone has more than one count but fewer than ten. This rearrangement joins TRBV28 to TRBJ2-5, with D tentatively TRBD1 (6 bases). The tail of the sequence fits TRBJ2-7 better, so the J call may be wrong. The CDR3 spans 15 residues. Germline V gene lookup returns CDR1 MDHEN and CDR2 SYDVKM. The CDR3 loop reads CASSPYRDRSYEQYF. The CDR3 DNA follows: TGTGCCAGCAGTCCGTATCGAGACAGGTCCTACGAGCAGTACTTC.

The CDR3 reads CASLKGTGGRTDTQYF. CDR3 DNA: TGTGCCAGCCTCAAGGGGACAGGTGGGAGGACAGATACGCAGTATTTT. This chain uses TRBV2 with TRBJ2-3, with 8 bases matching TRBD1. The CDR3 has 16 residues. Germline CDR1 and CDR2: SNHLY and FYNNEI. Trimming removed 8 bases from V and 3 bases from J; junction bases left unmatched: 13.

This clone is a singleton in its sample. The junction and the germline gene differ at one end; a read error may be behind it. The chain is built from TRBV7-8 and TRBJ2-1; a possible D gene is TRBD2 (5 bases). This CDR3 is 19 amino acids long. The germline gives CDR1 SGHVS, CDR2 FQNEAQ. The CDR3 DNA sequence: TGTGCCAGCAGCTTAGTGCCGGCCCCATCTCCTAGCTCCCACAATGAGCAGTTCTTC. It codes for CASSLVPAPSPSSHNEQFF.

The chain carries TRBV5-8 and TRBJ1-6, with TRBD1 matching over 8 bases. The germline V gene encodes CDR1 SGHTS and CDR2 YDEGEE. The CDR3 has 14 amino acids. Trimming cost V 0 bases and J 9 bases; bases outside gene matches: 2. CDR3 sequence reads: CASSLADRGSPLHF. For the CDR3, the DNA is TGTGCCAGCAGCTTGGCCGACAGGGGTTCACCCCTCCACTTT.

This chain links TRBV9 with TRBJ2-7; 8 nucleotides match TRBD1. CDR1 and CDR2 from the germline V gene are SGDLS and YYNGEE. V lost 0 bases and J lost 3; bases outside the gene matches: 11. The CDR3 spans 17 residues. CDR3 bases: TGTGCCAGCAGCGTAGTGGACGGGACAGGCGAGGGCTACGAGCAGTACTTC. This encodes CASSVVDGTGEGYEQYF.

The gene calls are TRBV7-2 and TRBJ2-1; 8 bases match TRBD1. Germline loops: CDR1 SGHTA, CDR2 FQGNSA. After removal of 3 bases from V and 8 bases from J, the junction contained 9 bases not matched to a gene. The CDR3 sequence is 15 residues long. The CDR3 is CASSLAGQGYDEQFF. The CDR3 DNA follows: TGTGCCAGCAGCTTGGCCGGACAGGGTTACGATGAGCAGTTCTTC.

The rearrangement uses TRBV6-5 and TRBJ1-2, with D possibly TRBD1 on 5 matching bases. CDR3 length equals 13 residues. Trimming removed 0 bases from V and 8 bases from J, with 10 bases in between. The germline V gene encodes CDR1 MNHEY and CDR2 SVGAGI. CDR3 region: CASSYSHRKGYTF. The CDR3, as DNA: TGTGCCAGCAGTTACTCCCACAGGAAAGGCTACACCTTC.

The chain joins TRBV4-1 to TRBJ2-7; D perhaps matches TRBD1 (7 bases). The CDR3 loop spans 15 amino acids. V was clipped by 0 bases and J by 3 bases, with 12 bases between them. The germline CDR1 and CDR2 sequences are MGHRA and YSYEKL. The CDR3 sequence: CASSQEGTAGYEQYF. DNA of the CDR3: TGCGCCAGCAGCCAAGAGGGGACAGCGGGCTACGAGCAGTACTTC.

This sequence joins TRBV2 and TRBJ1-1; the match to TRBD1 covers 7 bases. Germline CDR1 and CDR2: SNHLY and FYNNEI. V was clipped by 7 bases and J by 1 base; unmatched bases: 3. This CDR3 contains 13 residues. The CDR3 here is CASMRTGNTEAFF. The CDR3 DNA is TGTGCCAGCATGAGGACAGGGAACACTGAAGCTTTCTTT.

The chain carries TRBV10-1 and TRBJ2-7; D gene ambiguous. Between the trimmed V and J ends, which lost 8 bases and 3 bases, there was a span of 11 bases. This CDR3 has 12 residues. Germline V gives CDR1 WNHNN, CDR2 SYGVQD (reference sequence). Here the CDR3 DNA reads TGCGCCAGCGAATCCTCGAGCTACGAGCAGTACTTC. Protein sequence: CASESSSYEQYF.

The chain employs TRBV25-1 and TRBJ1-2; D gene unclear. Germline lookup yields CDR1 MGHDK and CDR2 SYGVNS. V was trimmed by 2 bases and J by 8 bases, leaving 6 bases between them. The CDR3 length is 11 residues. The CDR3 sequence is CASSEIGGYTF. The CDR3 DNA reads TGTGCCAGCAGTGAAATCGGGGGCTACACCTTC.

The V gene is TRBV28, the J gene TRBJ2-1; 9 nucleotides match TRBD2. Germline V gives CDR1 MDHEN, CDR2 SYDVKM. This CDR3 has 15 residues. V gave up 6 bases and J gave up 0 bases; unmatched junction bases: 3. The chain's CDR3 is CASSLSGSSYNEQFF. CDR3 nucleotide sequence: TGTGCCAGCAGCCTTAGCGGGAGCTCCTACAATGAGCAGTTCTTC.

This clone was picked up a small number of times. The rearrangement uses TRBV9 and TRBJ1-2; weak D call: TRBD1 (6 bases). Germline loops: CDR1 SGDLS, CDR2 YYNGEE. The CDR3 length is 15 residues. Trimming left V 1 base short and J 4 bases short, with 14 bases between. The CDR3 region has the DNA TGTGCCAGCAGCGTATCAGGGCAAGGGGGCTATGGCTACACCTTC. Translation gives CASSVSGQGGYGYTF. The full variable domain, its missing parts supplied by reference TRBV9 and TRBJ1-2, is DSGVTQTPKHLITATGQRVTLRCSPRSGDLSVYWYQQSLDQGLQFLIQYYNGEERAKGNILERFSAQQFPDLHSELNLSSLELGDSALYFCASSVSGQGGYGYTFGSGTRLTVV.

The J gene is TRBJ2-5, the V gene TRBV6-6; TRBD1 is a possible D gene (6 bases). CDR1 and CDR2 from the germline V gene are MNHNY and SVGAGI (reference sequence). The CDR3 contains 16 residues. Trimming cost V 4 bases and J 5 bases, with 20 bases left between them. The CDR3 loop reads CASSSAETGRGETQYF. The CDR3 DNA follows: TGTGCCAGCAGTTCCGCCGAGACAGGAAGGGGGGAGACCCAGTACTTC.

V gene TRBV5-4 combines with J gene TRBJ1-2, with D uncertain. Germline CDR1 is SGHNT and CDR2 is YYREEE (reference sequence). V was shortened by 1 base and J by 4 bases, with 11 bases between the two germline ends. This CDR3 is built from 14 residues. CDR3 region: CASSLYRSGYGYTF. DNA for the CDR3: TGTGCCAGCAGCTTGTACCGGTCCGGCTATGGCTACACCTTC.

V usage is TRBV4-3 and J usage is TRBJ1-1, with D maybe TRBD1 (6 bases). The CDR3 extends over 14 amino acids. V was trimmed by 1 base and J by 11 bases, leaving 17 bases between them. In germline, CDR1 is LGHNA, CDR2 YSLEER. CDR3 sequence: CASSQGGRAGDAFF. In nucleotides, the CDR3 is TGCGCCAGCAGCCAAGGTGGGAGGGCAGGGGACGCTTTCTTT.

This clone appeared a single time. This chain connects TRBV27 to TRBJ2-6, with a possible D match to TRBD1 (5 bases). The V and J ends lost 0 bases and 4 bases respectively, with 13 bases between them. Germline CDR1 is MNHEY and CDR2 is SMNVEV (reference sequence). The CDR3 totals 17 residues. The chain's CDR3 is CASSLSFPGRGANVLTF. CDR3 nucleotide sequence: TGTGCCAGCAGTTTATCCTTCCCAGGGCGGGGGGCCAACGTCCTGACTTTC. The entire variable domain, with the rest obtained from reference TRBV27 and TRBJ2-6, is as follows: EAQVTQNPRYLITVTGKKLTVTCSQNMNHEYMSWYRQDPGLGLRQIYYSMNVEVTDKGDVPEGYKVSRKEKRNFPLILESPSPNQTSLYFCASSLSFPGRGANVLTFGAGSRLTVL.